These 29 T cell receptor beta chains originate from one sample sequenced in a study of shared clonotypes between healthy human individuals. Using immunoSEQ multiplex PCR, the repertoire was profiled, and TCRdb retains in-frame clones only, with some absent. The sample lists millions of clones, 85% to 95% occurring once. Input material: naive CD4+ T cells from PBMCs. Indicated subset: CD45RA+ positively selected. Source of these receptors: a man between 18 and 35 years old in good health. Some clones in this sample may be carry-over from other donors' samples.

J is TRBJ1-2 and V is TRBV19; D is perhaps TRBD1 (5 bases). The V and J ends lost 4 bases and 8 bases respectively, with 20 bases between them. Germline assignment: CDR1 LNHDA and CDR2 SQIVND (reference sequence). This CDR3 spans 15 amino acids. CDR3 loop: CASSRQGRFGRGYTF. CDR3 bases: TGTGCCAGTAGTAGGCAGGGTCGGTTCGGTAGAGGCTACACCTTC.

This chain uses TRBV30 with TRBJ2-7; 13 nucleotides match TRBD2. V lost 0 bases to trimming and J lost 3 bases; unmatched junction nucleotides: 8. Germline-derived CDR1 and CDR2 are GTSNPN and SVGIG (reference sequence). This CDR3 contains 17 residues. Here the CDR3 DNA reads TGTGCCTGGAGTGTATGGAGACTAGCGGGAGGCCGCTACGAGCAGTACTTC. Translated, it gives CAWSVWRLAGGRYEQYF.

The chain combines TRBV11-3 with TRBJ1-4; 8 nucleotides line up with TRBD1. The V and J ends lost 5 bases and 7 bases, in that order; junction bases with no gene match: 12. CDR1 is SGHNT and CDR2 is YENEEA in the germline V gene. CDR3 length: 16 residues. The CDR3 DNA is TGTGCCAGCAGCAGAGGCGACAGGGGACGGTTTGAAAAACTGTTTTTT. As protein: CASSRGDRGRFEKLFF.

CDR3 bases: TGTGCCAGCAGCCGACAAACGGGAGCCTTCGAGCAGTACTTC. Its protein is CASSRQTGAFEQYF. The chain has TRBV9 and TRBJ2-7; D perhaps matches TRBD2 (6 bases). Germline V gene data show CDR1 as SGDLS and CDR2 as YYNGEE. The CDR3 length is 14 residues. The V and J ends lost 4 bases and 6 bases respectively, with 17 bases between them.

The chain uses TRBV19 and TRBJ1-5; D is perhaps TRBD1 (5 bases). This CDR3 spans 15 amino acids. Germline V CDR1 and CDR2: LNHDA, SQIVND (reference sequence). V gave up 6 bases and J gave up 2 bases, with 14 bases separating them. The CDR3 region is CASSPLGGGNQPQHF. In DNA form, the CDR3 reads TGTGCCAGTAGCCCCCTGGGAGGGGGCAATCAGCCCCAGCATTTT.

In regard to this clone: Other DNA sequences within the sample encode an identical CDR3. As DNA, the CDR3 is TGTGCCAGCACCCGGGGGGGTAGTTCCTACGAGCAGTACTTC. This codes for CASTRGGSSYEQYF. V usage is TRBV28 and J usage is TRBJ2-7; 8 bases match TRBD2. The ends lost 7 bases at V and 1 base at J; junction bases unmatched: 6. The CDR3 runs 14 residues. Germline lookup yields CDR1 MDHEN and CDR2 SYDVKM.

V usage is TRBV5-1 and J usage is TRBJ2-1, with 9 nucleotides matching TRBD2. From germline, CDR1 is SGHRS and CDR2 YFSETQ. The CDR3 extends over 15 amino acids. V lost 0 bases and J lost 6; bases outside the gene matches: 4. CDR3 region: CASSLVSSGINEQFF. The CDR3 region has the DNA TGCGCCAGCAGCTTGGTCTCTAGCGGGATCAATGAGCAGTTCTTC.

The CDR3 DNA sequence: TGTGCCAGCTTCCCCTCGGGCGGAACGAACAATGAGCAGTTCTTC. Translated: CASFPSGGTNNEQFF. The J gene is TRBJ2-1, the V gene TRBV28; no reliable D call. CDR1 and CDR2 from the germline V gene are MDHEN and SYDVKM. Between the trimmed V and J ends, which lost 8 bases and 5 bases, there was a span of 19 bases. CDR3 length equals 15 residues.

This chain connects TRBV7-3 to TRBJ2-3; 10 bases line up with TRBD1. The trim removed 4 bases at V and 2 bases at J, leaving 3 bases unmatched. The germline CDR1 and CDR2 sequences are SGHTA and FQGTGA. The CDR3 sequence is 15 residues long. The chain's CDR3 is CASSSGTGDTDTQYF. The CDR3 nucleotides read TGTGCCAGCAGCTCCGGGACAGGGGACACAGATACGCAGTATTTT.

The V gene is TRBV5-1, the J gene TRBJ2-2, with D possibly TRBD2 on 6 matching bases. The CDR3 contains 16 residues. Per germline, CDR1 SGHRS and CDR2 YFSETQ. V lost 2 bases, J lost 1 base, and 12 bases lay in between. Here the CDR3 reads CASSFRDSLNTGELFF. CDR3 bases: TGCGCCAGCAGCTTCCGGGACTCATTGAACACCGGGGAGCTGTTTTTT.

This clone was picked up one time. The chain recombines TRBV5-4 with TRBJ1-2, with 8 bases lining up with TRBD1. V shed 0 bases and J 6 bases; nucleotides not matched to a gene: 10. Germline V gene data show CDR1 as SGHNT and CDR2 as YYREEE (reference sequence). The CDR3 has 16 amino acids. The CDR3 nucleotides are TGTGCCAGCAGCTTGGGGGTTGACAGGGGAGGCGATGGCTACACCTTC. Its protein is CASSLGVDRGGDGYTF.

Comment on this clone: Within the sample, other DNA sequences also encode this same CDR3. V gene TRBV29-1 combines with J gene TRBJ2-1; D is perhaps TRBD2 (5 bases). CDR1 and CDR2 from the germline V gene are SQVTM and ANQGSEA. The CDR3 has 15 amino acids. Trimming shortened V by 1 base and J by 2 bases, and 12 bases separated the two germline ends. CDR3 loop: CSVEGLAGTYNEQFF. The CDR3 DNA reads TGCAGCGTTGAAGGGCTAGCTGGGACCTACAATGAGCAGTTCTTC.

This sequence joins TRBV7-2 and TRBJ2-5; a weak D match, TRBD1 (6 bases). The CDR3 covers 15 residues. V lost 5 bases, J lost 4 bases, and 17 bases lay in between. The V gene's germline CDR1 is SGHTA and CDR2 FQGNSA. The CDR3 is CASSRQARGGETQYF. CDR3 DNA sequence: TGTGCCAGCAGCAGACAAGCGCGAGGGGGAGAGACCCAGTACTTC.

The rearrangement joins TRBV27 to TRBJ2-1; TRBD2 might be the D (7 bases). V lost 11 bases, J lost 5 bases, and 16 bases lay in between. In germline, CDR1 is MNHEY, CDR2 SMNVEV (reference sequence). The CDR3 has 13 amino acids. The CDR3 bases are TGTGCCGCATGGGGGGGCCCTAACAATGAGCAGTTCTTC. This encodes CAAWGGPNNEQFF.

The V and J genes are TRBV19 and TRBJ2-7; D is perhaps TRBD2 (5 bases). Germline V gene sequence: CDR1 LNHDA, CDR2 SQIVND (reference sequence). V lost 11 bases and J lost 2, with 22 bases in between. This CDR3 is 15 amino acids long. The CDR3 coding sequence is TGTGCCTCCAGCGGTAGTAGCCGAGCGGCCTACGAGCAGTACTTC. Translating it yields CASSGSSRAAYEQYF.

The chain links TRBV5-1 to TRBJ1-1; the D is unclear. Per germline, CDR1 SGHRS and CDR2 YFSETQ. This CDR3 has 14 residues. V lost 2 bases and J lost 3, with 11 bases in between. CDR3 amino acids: CASSFSPSDTEAFF. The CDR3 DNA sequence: TGCGCCAGCAGCTTCAGCCCCTCCGACACTGAAGCTTTCTTT. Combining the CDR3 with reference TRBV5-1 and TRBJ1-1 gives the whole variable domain KAGVTQTPRYLIKTRGQQVTLSCSPISGHRSVSWYQQTPGQGLQFLFEYFSETQRNKGNFPGRFSGRQFSNSRSEMNVSTLELGDSALYLCASSFSPSDTEAFFGQGTRLTVV.

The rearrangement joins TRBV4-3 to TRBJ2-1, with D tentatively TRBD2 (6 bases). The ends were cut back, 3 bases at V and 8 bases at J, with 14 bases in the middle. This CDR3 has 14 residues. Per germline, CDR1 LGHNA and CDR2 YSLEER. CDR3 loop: CASSQAGTRDEQFF. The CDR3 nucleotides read TGCGCCAGCAGCCAGGCCGGGACTCGGGATGAGCAGTTCTTC.

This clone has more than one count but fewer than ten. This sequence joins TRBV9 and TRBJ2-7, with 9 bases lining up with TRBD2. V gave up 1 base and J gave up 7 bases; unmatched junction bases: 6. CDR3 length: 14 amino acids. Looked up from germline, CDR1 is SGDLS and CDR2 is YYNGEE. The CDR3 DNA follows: TGTGCCAGCAGCGTACTAGCGGGACAAAGTGAGCAGTACTTC. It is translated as CASSVLAGQSEQYF. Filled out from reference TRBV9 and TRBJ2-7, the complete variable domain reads DSGVTQTPKHLITATGQRVTLRCSPRSGDLSVYWYQQSLDQGLQFLIQYYNGEERAKGNILERFSAQQFPDLHSELNLSSLELGDSALYFCASSVLAGQSEQYFGPGTRLTVT.

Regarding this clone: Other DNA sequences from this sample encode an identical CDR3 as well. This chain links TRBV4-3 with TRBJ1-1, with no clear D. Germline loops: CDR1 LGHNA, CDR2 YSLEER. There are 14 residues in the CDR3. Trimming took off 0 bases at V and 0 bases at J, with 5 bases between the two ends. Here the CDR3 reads CASSQEGLNTEAFF. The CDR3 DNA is TGCGCCAGCAGCCAAGAAGGATTGAACACTGAAGCTTTCTTT.

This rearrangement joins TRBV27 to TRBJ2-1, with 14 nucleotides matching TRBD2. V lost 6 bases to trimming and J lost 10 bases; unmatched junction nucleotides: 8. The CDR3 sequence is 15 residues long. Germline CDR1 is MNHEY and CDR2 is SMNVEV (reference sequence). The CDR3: CASRGLAGVGAEQFF. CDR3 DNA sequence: TGTGCCAGCAGGGGACTAGCGGGAGTCGGGGCCGAGCAGTTCTTC.

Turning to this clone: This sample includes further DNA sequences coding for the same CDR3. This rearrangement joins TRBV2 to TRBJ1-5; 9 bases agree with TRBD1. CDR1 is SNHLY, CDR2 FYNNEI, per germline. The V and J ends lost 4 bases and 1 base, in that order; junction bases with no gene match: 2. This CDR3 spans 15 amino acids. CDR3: CASSGQGGSNQPQHF. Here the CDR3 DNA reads TGTGCCAGCAGTGGACAGGGGGGAAGCAATCAGCCCCAGCATTTT.

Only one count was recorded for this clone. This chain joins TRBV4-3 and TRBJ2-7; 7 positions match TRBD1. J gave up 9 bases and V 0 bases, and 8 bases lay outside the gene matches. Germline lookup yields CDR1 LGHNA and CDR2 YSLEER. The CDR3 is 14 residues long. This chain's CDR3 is CASSQDGRQGLQYF. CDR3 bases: TGCGCCAGCAGCCAAGATGGAAGACAGGGTCTGCAGTACTTC.

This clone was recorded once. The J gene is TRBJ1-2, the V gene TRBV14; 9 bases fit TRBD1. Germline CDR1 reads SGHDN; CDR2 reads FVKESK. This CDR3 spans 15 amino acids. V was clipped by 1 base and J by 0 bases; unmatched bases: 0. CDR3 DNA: TGTGCCAGCAGCCAAGGACAGGGGGCTAACTATGGCTACACCTTC. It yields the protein CASSQGQGANYGYTF.

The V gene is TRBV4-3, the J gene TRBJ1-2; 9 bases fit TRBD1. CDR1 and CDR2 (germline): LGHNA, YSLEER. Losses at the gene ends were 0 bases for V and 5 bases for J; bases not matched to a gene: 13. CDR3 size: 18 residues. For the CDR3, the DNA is TGCGCCAGCAGCCAAGATCTGGGGGGACAGGGTCTCGGATATGGCTACACCTTC. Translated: CASSQDLGGQGLGYGYTF.

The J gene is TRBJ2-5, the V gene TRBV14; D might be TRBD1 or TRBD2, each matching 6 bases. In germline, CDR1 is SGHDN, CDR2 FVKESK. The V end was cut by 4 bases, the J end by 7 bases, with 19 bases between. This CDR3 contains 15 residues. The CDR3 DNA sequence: TGTGCCAGCAGCCGGAGTGGGGCGGGGACATGGACCCAGTACTTC. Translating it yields CASSRSGAGTWTQYF.

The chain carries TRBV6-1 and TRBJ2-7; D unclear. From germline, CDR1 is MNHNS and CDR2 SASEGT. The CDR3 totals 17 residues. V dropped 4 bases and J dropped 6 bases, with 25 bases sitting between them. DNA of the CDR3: TGTGCCAGCAGTGCAATCTACGTAGGATCTCGCCCCTTCGAGCAGTACTTC. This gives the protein CASSAIYVGSRPFEQYF.

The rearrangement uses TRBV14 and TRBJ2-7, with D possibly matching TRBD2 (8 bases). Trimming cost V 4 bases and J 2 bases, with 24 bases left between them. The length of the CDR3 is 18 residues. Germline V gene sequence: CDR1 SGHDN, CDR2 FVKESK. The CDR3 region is CASSPAKLAGQSAYEQYF. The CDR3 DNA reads TGTGCCAGCAGCCCAGCGAAATTAGCGGGACAGAGTGCCTACGAGCAGTACTTC.

CDR3 sequence: CSVELRGGTGELFF. Here the CDR3 DNA reads TGCAGCGTTGAACTTAGGGGGGGCACCGGGGAGCTGTTTTTT. The V gene is TRBV29-1, the J gene TRBJ2-2; maybe TRBD2 (7 bases). Per the germline V gene, CDR1 is SQVTM and CDR2 is ANQGSEA. The length of the CDR3 is 14 residues. The germline V and J ends were trimmed by 2 bases and 4 bases, with 11 bases remaining between them.

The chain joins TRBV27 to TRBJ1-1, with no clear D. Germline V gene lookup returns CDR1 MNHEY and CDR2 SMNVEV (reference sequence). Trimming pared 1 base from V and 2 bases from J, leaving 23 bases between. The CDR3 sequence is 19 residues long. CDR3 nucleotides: TGTGCCAGCAGTTTATGGCCATTAAAGACGACCGAACTTAACACTGAAGCTTTCTTT. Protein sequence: CASSLWPLKTTELNTEAFF.